Listed below are T cell receptor beta chains from one sample, sequenced in a study of breast tumors, draining lymph nodes, adjacent tissues. TCRdb fed the multiplex PCR reads into MiXCR, producing one record per CDR3 protein. Here the sample spans around 130,000 distinct CDR3 sequences, around 20% being singletons. Input material: axillary lymph node tissue. The receptor set was obtained from a female donor with breast cancer. Some clones in this sample may be carry-over from other donors' samples. Each CDR3 is given without its conserved first and last residue.

j_call,v_call,cdr3_aa
TRBJ1-2,TRBV6-6,ASARDNRVDYGYT
TRBJ2-7,TRBV6-6,ASRLGSDEQY
TRBJ2-7,TRBV5-1,ASSLDSWGTSYEQY
TRBJ1-5,TRBV20-1,SARETGGSNQPQH
TRBJ2-2,TRBV5-6,ASSSLRDRVTGELF
TRBJ1-5,TRBV28,ASSGGQGRQPQH
TRBJ1-5,TRBV27,ASSLSGGHQPQH
TRBJ2-1,TRBV7-6,ASSLAAGASYNEQF
TRBJ2-5,TRBV3-1,ASSQLWVGPGQGIETQS
TRBJ2-7,TRBV6-1,ASSEGERYEQY
TRBJ1-1,TRBV20-1,SARDMGWTTEAF